The T cell receptor beta chain described here comes from a study of T cells in Graves' hyperthyroidism and ophthalmopathy. The length of the CDR3 is 15 residues. V was pared by 4 bases and J by 5 bases, with 8 bases of the junction left unmatched. CDR1 is MNHNS and CDR2 is SASEGT in the germline V gene. Study-level points and caveats: Expanded thyroid clonotypes (above 0.001) were mostly also found in blood.

Template material for amplifying TCR beta CDR3 regions consisted of RNA transcripts. HTBI primers drove first-round RT-PCR of the TCR CDR3. TCRdb called the multiplex PCR reads again in MiXCR, with one record for every CDR3 protein. Here the sample spans some 560,000 distinct CDR3 sequences, roughly 14% being singletons. In its sample, this clonotype was seen a few times. Its antigen is currently unknown. The receptor's source is a woman younger than 45 with Graves' hyperthyroidism. V and J are TRBV6-1 and TRBJ2-5; TRBD1 aligns across 9 bases. Source material: blood. The CDR3 sequence is CASSAGTGITETQYF. Written as DNA, the CDR3 is TGTGCCAGCAGTGCAGGGACAGGGATCACGGAGACCCAGTACTTC.